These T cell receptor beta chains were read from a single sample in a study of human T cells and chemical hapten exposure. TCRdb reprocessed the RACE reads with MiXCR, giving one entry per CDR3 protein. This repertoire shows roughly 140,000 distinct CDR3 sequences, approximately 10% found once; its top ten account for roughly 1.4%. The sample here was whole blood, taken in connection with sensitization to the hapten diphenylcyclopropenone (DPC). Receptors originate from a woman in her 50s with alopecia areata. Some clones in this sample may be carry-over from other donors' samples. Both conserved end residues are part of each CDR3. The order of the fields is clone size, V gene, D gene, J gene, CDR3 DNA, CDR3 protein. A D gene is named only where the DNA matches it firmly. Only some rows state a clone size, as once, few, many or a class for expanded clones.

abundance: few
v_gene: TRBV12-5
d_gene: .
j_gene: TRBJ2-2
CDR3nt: TGTGCTAGTGGTCCCAGGGTTGGTGCCGGGGAGCTGTTTTTT
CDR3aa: CASGPRVGAGELFF

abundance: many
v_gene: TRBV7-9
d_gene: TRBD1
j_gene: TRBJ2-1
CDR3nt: TGTGCCAGCAGCCCGGGGGTCGGGACAGGGTACCGTGAGCAGTTCTTC
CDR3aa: CASSPGVGTGYREQFF

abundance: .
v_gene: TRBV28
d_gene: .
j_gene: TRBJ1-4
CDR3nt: TGTGCCAGCACCGCGGCGGGAGTTCGTGAAAAACTGTTTTTT
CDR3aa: CASTAAGVREKLFF

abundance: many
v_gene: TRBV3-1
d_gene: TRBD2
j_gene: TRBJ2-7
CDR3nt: TGTGCCAGCAGCCAAGACGGCGGGAGAGTCTACGAGCAGTACTTC
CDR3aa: CASSQDGGRVYEQYF

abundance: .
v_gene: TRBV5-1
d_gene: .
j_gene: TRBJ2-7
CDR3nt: TGCGCCAGCAGCCCCGGGGGATTGCGGGGTTACGAGCAGTACTTC
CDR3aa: CASSPGGLRGYEQYF

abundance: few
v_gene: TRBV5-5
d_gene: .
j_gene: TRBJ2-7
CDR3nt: TGTGCCAGCATTCGGGACGGCAGGTCTGACTACTACGAGCAGTACTTC
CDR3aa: CASIRDGRSDYYEQYF

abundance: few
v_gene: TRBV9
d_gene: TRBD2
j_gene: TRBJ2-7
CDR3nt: TGTGCCAGCAGCGTAGAGGGCGGGAGGCGGAACGAGCAGTACTTC
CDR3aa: CASSVEGGRRNEQYF

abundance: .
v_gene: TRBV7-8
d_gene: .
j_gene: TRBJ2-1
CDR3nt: TGTGCCAGCAGCGCTGAATACAATGAGCAGTTCTTC
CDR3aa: CASSAEYNEQFF

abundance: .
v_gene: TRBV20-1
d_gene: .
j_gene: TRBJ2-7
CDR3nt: TGCAGTGCTCCTCCTCGTCATAGCTCCTACGAGCAGTACTTC
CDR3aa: CSAPPRHSSYEQYF

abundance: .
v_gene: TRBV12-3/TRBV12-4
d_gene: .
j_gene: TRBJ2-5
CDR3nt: TGTGCCAGCAGCTTTGGGCAAGAGACCCAGTACTTC
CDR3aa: CASSFGQETQYF

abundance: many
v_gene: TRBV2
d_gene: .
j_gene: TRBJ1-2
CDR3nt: TGTGCCAGCAGTGAAGCGGTTACAGGGAACTATGGCTACACCTTC
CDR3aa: CASSEAVTGNYGYTF

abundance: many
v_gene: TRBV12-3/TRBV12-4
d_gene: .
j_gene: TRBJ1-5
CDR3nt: TGTGCCAGCAGTTTGGGGAATCAGCCCCAGCATTTT
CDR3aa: CASSLGNQPQHF

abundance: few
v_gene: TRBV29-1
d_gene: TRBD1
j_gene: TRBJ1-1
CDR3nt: TGCAGCGTTTTCGGACAGGTGAACACTGAAGCTTTCTTT
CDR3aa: CSVFGQVNTEAFF

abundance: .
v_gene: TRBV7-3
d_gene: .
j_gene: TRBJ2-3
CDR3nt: TGTGCCAGCAGCTTTAGCGGTTACACAGATACGCAGTATTTT
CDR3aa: CASSFSGYTDTQYF

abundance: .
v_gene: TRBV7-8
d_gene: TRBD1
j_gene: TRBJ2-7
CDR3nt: TGTGCCAGCAGCTTAAATCAGGACAGGGGCGGTTCCTACGAGCAGTACTTC
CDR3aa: CASSLNQDRGGSYEQYF

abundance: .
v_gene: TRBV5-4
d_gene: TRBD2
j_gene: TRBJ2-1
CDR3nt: TGTGCCAGCAGCTCTGTAATCCTAGCGGGAGTCAATGAGCAGTTCTTC
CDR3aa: CASSSVILAGVNEQFF

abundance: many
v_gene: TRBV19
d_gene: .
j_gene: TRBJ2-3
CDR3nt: TGTGCCAGTAGTATAATGGGTAACACAGATACGCAGTATTTT
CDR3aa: CASSIMGNTDTQYF

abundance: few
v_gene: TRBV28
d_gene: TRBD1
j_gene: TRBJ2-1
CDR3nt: TGTGCCAGCAGTGTTGGGACAGCCTACAGTGAGCAGTTCTTC
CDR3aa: CASSVGTAYSEQFF

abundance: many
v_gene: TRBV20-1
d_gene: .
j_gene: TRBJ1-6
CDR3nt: TGCAGTGCTAGAGAGCCCGGGAAGAGCTCCTATAATTCACCCCTCCACTTT
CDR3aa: CSAREPGKSSYNSPLHF

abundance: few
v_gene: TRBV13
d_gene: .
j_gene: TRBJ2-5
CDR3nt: TGTGCCAGCAGCTTACCGGGGGAAATCTATCAAGAGACCCAGTACTTC
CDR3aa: CASSLPGEIYQETQYF

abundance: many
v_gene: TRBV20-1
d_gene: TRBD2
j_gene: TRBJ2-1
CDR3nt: TGCAGTGCCCGGCGGGGCGGGAGCTCCAATGAGCAGTTCTTC
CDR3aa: CSARRGGSSNEQFF

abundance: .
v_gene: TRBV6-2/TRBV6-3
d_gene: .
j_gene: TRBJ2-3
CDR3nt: TGTGCCAGCAGCCTAAGGGGGGTAGATACGCAGTATTTT
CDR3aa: CASSLRGVDTQYF

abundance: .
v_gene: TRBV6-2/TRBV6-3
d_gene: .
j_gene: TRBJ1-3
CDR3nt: TGTGCCAGCAGCTCCCCGAACTCTGGAAACACCATATATTTT
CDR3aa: CASSSPNSGNTIYF

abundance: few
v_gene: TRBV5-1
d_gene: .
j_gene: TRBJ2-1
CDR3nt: TGCGCCAGCAGCTTGTCTCAGGGGTCGGGTAATGAGCAGTTCTTC
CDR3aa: CASSLSQGSGNEQFF

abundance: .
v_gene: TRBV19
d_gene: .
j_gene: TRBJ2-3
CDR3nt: TGTGCCAGTAGTATTAAGGGGGATACGCAGTATTTT
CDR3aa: CASSIKGDTQYF

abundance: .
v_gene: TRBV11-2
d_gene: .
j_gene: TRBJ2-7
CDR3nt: TGTGCCAGCAGCTCCGGACACGCCCGCTACGAGCAGTACTTC
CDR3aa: CASSSGHARYEQYF

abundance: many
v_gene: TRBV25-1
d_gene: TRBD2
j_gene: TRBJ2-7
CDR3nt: TGTGCCAGCAGGGAGAGACTAGCGGGAAGGTACGAGCAGTACTTC
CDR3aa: CASRERLAGRYEQYF

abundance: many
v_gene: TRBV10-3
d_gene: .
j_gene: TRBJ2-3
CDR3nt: TGTGCCATCAGTGCCTCGGTTGGGGCTAGCACAGATACGCAGTATTTT
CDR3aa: CAISASVGASTDTQYF

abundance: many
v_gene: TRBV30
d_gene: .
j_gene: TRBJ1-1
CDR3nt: TGTGCCTGGAGTGATCGTGCAAGAGGGAACACTGAAGCTTTCTTT
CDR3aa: CAWSDRARGNTEAFF

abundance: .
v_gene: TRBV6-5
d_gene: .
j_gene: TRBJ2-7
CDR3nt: TGTGCCAGCAGAACTACAGGGACCTACGAGCAGTACTTC
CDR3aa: CASRTTGTYEQYF

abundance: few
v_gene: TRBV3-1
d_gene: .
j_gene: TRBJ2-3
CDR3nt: TGTGCCAGCAGCCAAGTACTCTCAGATACGCAGTATTTT
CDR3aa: CASSQVLSDTQYF

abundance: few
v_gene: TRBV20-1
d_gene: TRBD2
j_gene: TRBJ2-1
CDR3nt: TGCAGTGCTATTGCGGGAGTCATGAACAATGAGCAGTTCTTC
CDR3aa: CSAIAGVMNNEQFF

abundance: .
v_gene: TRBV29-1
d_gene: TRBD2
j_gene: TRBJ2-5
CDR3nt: TGCAGCGTTGGACTAGCCAAAGGCCGAGAGACCCAGTACTTC
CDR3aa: CSVGLAKGRETQYF

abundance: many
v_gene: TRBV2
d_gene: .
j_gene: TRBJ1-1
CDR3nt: TGTGCCAGCAGCACAGGTATCGAAGCGGCTTTCTTT
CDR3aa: CASSTGIEAAFF

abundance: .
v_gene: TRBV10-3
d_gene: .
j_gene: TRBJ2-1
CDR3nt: TGTGCCATCAGTGAGTCCCCGGGCCCCTACAATGAGCAGTTCTTC
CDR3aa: CAISESPGPYNEQFF

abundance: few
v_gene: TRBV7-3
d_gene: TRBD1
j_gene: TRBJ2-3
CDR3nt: TGTGCCAGCAGCCCCTCCTGGACAGGGGGCACAGATACGCAGTATTTT
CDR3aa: CASSPSWTGGTDTQYF

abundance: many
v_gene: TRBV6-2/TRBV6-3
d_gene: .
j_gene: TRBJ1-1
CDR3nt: TGTGCCAGCACCAATGAAGGGGCCACTGAAGCTTTCTTT
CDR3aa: CASTNEGATEAFF

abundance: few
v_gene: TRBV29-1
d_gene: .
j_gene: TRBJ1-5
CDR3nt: TGCAGCGTCGGTGACGGGGATCAGCCCCAGCATTTT
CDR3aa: CSVGDGDQPQHF

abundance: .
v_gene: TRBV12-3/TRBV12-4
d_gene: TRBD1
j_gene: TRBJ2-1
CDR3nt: TGTGCCAGCAGAGAGACCGGGACAGGGGTATACAATGAGCAGTTCTTC
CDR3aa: CASRETGTGVYNEQFF

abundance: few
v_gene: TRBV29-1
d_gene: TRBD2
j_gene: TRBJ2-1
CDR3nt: TGCAGCGTTGAAGATCCGGGGCATGGCGGGAGGGCCCTCTACAATGAGCAGTTCTTC
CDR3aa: CSVEDPGHGGRALYNEQFF

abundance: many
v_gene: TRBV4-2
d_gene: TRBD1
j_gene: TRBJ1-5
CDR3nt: TGTGCCAGCAGCCAAGATGGCAGGGGGCGCGGGGGGGAGCCCCAGCATTTT
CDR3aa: CASSQDGRGRGGEPQHF

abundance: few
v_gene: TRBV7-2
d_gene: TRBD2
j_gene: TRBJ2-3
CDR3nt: TGTGCCAGCAGCCCCGGACTAGCGGGAGGGGCCCCAGATACGCAGTATTTT
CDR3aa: CASSPGLAGGAPDTQYF

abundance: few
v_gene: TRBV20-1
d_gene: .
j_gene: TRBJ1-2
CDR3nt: TGCAGTGCCCCGACTGGGAGGGCCTATGGCTACACCTTC
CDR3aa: CSAPTGRAYGYTF

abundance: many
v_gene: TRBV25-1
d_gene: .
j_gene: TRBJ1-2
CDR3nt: TGTGCCAGCAGTGCCGACAGTCAATGGATCTATGGCTACACCTTC
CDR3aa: CASSADSQWIYGYTF

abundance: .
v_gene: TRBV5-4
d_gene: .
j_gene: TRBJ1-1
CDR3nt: TGTGCCAGCAGCTTGGCCTGGGCAGTAGAAGCTTTCTTT
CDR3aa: CASSLAWAVEAFF

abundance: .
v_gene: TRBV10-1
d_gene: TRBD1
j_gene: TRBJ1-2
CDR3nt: TGCGCCAGCAGTTGGACAGGGGGCATTGGCTACACCTTC
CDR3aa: CASSWTGGIGYTF

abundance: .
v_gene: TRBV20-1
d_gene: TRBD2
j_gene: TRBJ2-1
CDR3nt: TGCAGTGCTAGTAGCGGGAGGGCGAACTACAATGAGCAGTTCTTC
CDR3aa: CSASSGRANYNEQFF

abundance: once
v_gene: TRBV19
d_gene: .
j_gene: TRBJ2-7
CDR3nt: TGTGCCAGTAGCGCCAGACATAACTACGAGCAGTACTTC
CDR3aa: CASSARHNYEQYF

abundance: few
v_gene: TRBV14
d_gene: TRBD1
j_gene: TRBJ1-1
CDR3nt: TGTGCCAGCAGCCATAGGACAGGGGTGGCTGAAGCTTTCTTT
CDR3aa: CASSHRTGVAEAFF

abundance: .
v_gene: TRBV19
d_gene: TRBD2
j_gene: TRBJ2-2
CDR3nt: TGTGCCAGTAGAATTAGCGGGACGGGCGGGGAGCTGTTTTTT
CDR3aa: CASRISGTGGELFF

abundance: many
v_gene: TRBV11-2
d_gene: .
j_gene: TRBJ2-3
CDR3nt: TGTGCCAGCAGCTTAAGAGAGGACACGCAGTATTTT
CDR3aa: CASSLREDTQYF

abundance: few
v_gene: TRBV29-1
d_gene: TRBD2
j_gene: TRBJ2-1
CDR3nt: TGCAGCCACGGACTAGCGGGGAACAATGAGCAGTTCTTC
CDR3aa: CSHGLAGNNEQFF

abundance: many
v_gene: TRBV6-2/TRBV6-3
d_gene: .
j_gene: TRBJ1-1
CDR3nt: TGTGCCAGCAGTTTATTAGTGGGGCCGATCAACACTGAAGCTTTCTTT
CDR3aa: CASSLLVGPINTEAFF

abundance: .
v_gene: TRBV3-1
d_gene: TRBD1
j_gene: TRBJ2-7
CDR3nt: TGTGCCAGCAGATCAAGAGGGGGCCTCTCCGAGCAGTACTTC
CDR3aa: CASRSRGGLSEQYF

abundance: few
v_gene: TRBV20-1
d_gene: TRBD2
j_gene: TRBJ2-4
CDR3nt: TGCAGTGCTAGAGCCCCTAGCGGGGGGGCTGACATTCAGTACTTC
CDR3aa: CSARAPSGGADIQYF